This T cell receptor beta chain was retrieved from a study of blood T cell repertoires in COVID-19. Across the study: Researchers got acute and convalescent COVID-19 samples from the United States, Italy and Spain. In each case, the material was cDNA or gDNA derived from T cells, B-cell-depleted T cells, or PBMCs.

Original processing methods: Reference gene primer amplification gave estimated nucleated cell counts. Profiling relied on immunoSEQ multiplex PCR, and the TCRdb table lists in-frame clones only, not all of them. V and J calls and clone size are given by that table; D and trimming were obtained from the DNA. This table has 100,000 to 150,000 clones, under 85% appearing once. The sequenced sample was peripheral blood. The TCR comes from a woman aged 55-69 years with acute or convalescent COVID-19.

The CDR3 DNA reads as TGTGCCAGCAGTGAATTTCGGCAGGGCTATCGGGCGGAAAATTCACCCCTCCACTTT. It translates to CASSEFRQGYRAENSPLHF. This chain joins TRBV6-1 and TRBJ1-6, with a weak D call TRBD1 (5 bases). Germline V gene lookup returns CDR1 MNHNS and CDR2 SASEGT. Trimming left V 2 bases short and J 7 bases short, with 24 bases between. This CDR3 has 19 residues.